This TCR beta chain derives from a study of blood T cell repertoires in COVID-19. Across the study: Donors in the United States, Italy and Spain gave samples during acute or convalescent COVID-19. PBMCs, B-cell-depleted T cells, or T cells were the source of the cDNA or gDNA that made up the material.

Germline assignment: CDR1 KGHSH and CDR2 LQKENI. Trimming stripped 5 bases from V and 2 bases from J, with 15 bases between. CDR3 length: 15 amino acids. In the authors' workflow: Scientists estimated how many nucleated cells there were by amplifying reference gene primers. Data came from immunoSEQ multiplex PCR; TCRdb stores just in-frame clones and leaves some out. The V and J calls and clone size were taken over from that table, and D and trimming were inferred from the DNA. The sample carries 280,000 or so clones, 88% recorded once. The origin of this receptor is a woman aged 25 to 39 who had recovered from COVID-19. The sequenced sample consisted of peripheral blood. V usage is TRBV18 and J usage is TRBJ1-1; tentative D call: TRBD1 (6 bases). CDR3 loop: CASSYSTGTNTEAFF. The CDR3 nucleotides are TGTGCCAGCTCATACTCGACGGGGACAAACACTGAAGCTTTCTTT.